A few counts support the clone carrying this T cell receptor (beta chain). Its antigen is unidentified. Time point of the sample: newly diagnosed GD, antithyroid drugs for less than 3 months. The authors made the TCR library using RNA they extracted from PBMCs. Construction of the TCR beta libraries employed iRepertoire HTBI primers in conjunction with Arm-PCR of CDR3 regions. MiXCR was run by TCRdb on the multiplex PCR reads, yielding one entry per CDR3 protein. Of over 400,000 distinct CDR3 sequences listed, about 15% are singletons. The source of the sample is a study of regulatory T cells in long-lasting Graves disease. This CDR3 comprises 17 residues. The ends were cut back, 5 bases at V and 2 bases at J, with 19 bases in the middle. CDR1 MNHEY and CDR2 SMNVEV come from the germline V gene (reference sequence). Study-level results: It is possible that accuracy was reduced by the small size of the sample.

The same sample was also used in a study of T cells in Graves' hyperthyroidism and ophthalmopathy. This second study says: In the first-round RT-PCR of the TCR CDR3, the HTBI primer set was used.

This chain uses TRBV27 with TRBJ2-1; D is uncertain. The source material was peripheral blood mononuclear cells (PBMCs), sampled at new diagnosis, from a patient treated with antithyroid drugs. This clonotype was obtained from a woman between 45 and 60 years old with Graves disease. CDR3 in amino acids: CASSQESAIGPYNEQFF. CDR3 bases: TGTGCCAGCAGTCAGGAATCAGCAATCGGACCCTACAATGAGCAGTTCTTC.